Listed below are T cell receptor beta chains from one sample, sequenced in a study of blood T cell repertoires in COVID-19. Sequencing used immunoSEQ multiplex PCR; TCRdb keeps in-frame clones, though not all of them. The sample holds a few hundred thousand clones, 90% seen once. Material for sequencing was peripheral blood. The receptors derive from a woman aged 45-65 years with COVID-19, enrolled during active disease. The conserved cysteine and the conserved F or W are not part of the CDR3 here. The order of the fields is CDR3 protein, clone size, V gene, J gene. Clone size appears in some rows only: once, few, many, or a class for an expanded clone.

ASSYGVSNQPQH,-,TRBV6-2/TRBV6-3,TRBJ1-5
ASSRQSSYNEQF,-,TRBV14,TRBJ2-1
ASSSWTGGGYGYT,-,TRBV27,TRBJ1-2
ASSELAGGAYEQY,-,TRBV6-1,TRBJ2-7
AWNRWEHYEQY,-,TRBV30,TRBJ2-7
ASSGQYTGELF,-,TRBV25-1,TRBJ2-2
ASRSGGSGANVLT,-,TRBV19,TRBJ2-6
ASSQSETGGLMNRMF,-,TRBV4-2,TRBJ1-4
ASSYSSQGSYEQY,-,TRBV6-5,TRBJ2-7
ASSYGQGTEAF,-,TRBV6-5,TRBJ1-1
ASSQDGRGSTEAF,-,TRBV4-1,TRBJ1-1
ASSDRGLAGVSEQF,-,TRBV6-4,TRBJ2-1
ASSLHEENQPQH,-,TRBV5-5,TRBJ1-5
ASSSGRTRLF,-,TRBV27,TRBJ1-4
ASSQGRQVRQIGTEAF,-,TRBV3-1/TRBV3-2,TRBJ1-1
ASSPLLNYGYT,few,TRBV27,TRBJ1-2
ATSRRSSSYEQY,-,TRBV24-1,TRBJ2-7
ASSQKGLAGYNEQF,-,TRBV14,TRBJ2-1